The rows below give T cell receptor beta chains drawn from one sample of a study of cytomegalovirus exposure and HLA in healthy donors. The data were produced by immunoSEQ multiplex PCR, yet TCRdb's version contains in-frame clones alone and is incomplete. The table includes about 82,000 clones, 85% to 95% detected once. Source material: PBMCs. Source of these receptors: a man aged 18 to 30 in good health and CMV-seronegative. Each CDR3 is given with its conserved first and last residue. A D gene is named only where the DNA matches it firmly. Some rows have no size entry. The others give once, few or many, or a class for an expanded clone.

v_gene	abundance	d_gene	j_gene	CDR3aa	CDR3nt
TRBV6-5	NA	TRBD2	TRBJ2-1	CASSYELAGFDEQFF	TGTGCCAGCAGTTACGAGCTAGCGGGATTCGATGAGCAGTTCTTC
TRBV29-1	NA	NA	TRBJ1-3	CSVEQGVSGNTIYF	TGCAGCGTTGAACAAGGGGTCTCTGGAAACACCATATATTTT
TRBV7-2	NA	NA	TRBJ1-2	CASSPERDTSYGYTF	TGTGCCAGCAGCCCGGAACGGGACACTAGCTATGGCTACACCTTC
TRBV5-1	NA	NA	TRBJ1-3	CASSANSGNTIYF	TGCGCCAGCAGTGCGAACTCTGGAAACACCATATATTTT
TRBV5-1	NA	TRBD1	TRBJ2-7	CASSLGTANSYEQYF	TGCGCCAGCAGCCTAGGGACAGCGAACTCCTACGAGCAGTACTTC
TRBV5-4	NA	TRBD2	TRBJ2-1	CASSLPSGKVLPHEQFF	TGTGCCAGCAGCTTGCCTAGCGGGAAGGTTCTGCCCCATGAGCAGTTCTTC
TRBV6-6	NA	TRBD1	TRBJ1-5	CASSYTDRANQPQHF	TGTGCCAGCAGTTACACCGACAGGGCCAATCAGCCCCAGCATTTT
TRBV6-5	NA	NA	TRBJ1-6	CASSYTVGSSSPLHF	TGTGCCAGCAGTTACACTGTAGGGAGTAGCTCACCCCTCCACTTT
TRBV6-5	NA	TRBD1	TRBJ1-2	CASTQTGGADYGYTF	TGTGCCAGCACCCAGACAGGGGGCGCCGACTATGGCTACACCTTC
TRBV29-1	NA	NA	TRBJ2-3	CSVLESDTQYF	TGCAGCGTCCTTGAGTCGGATACGCAGTATTTT
TRBV18	NA	NA	TRBJ2-1	CASSPPAHNEQFF	TGTGCCAGCTCACCACCCGCGCACAATGAGCAGTTCTTC
TRBV7-2	NA	TRBD1	TRBJ2-5	CASRTTGGLRETQYF	TGTGCCAGCAGGACCACAGGGGGTCTTAGGGAGACCCAGTACTTC
TRBV4-1	NA	TRBD2	TRBJ2-1	CASSQGLAGVYEQFF	TGCGCCAGCAGCCAAGGACTAGCGGGAGTTTATGAGCAGTTCTTC
TRBV6-6	NA	TRBD1	TRBJ1-2	CASTNRRDRSNYGYTF	TGTGCCAGCACTAATCGCCGGGACAGGTCTAACTATGGCTACACCTTC
TRBV9	NA	TRBD1	TRBJ2-3	CASRKDRGSSNTQYF	TGTGCCAGCAGAAAGGACAGGGGCTCTTCGAATACGCAGTATTTT
TRBV5-1	NA	NA	TRBJ1-3	CASSEFGSGNTIYF	TGCGCCAGCAGTGAGTTCGGCTCTGGAAACACCATATATTTT
TRBV9	NA	TRBD2	TRBJ2-1	CASSPHRTSGSYNEQFF	TGTGCCAGCAGCCCCCACCGTACTAGCGGGAGCTACAATGAGCAGTTCTTC
TRBV6-5	NA	NA	TRBJ2-1	CASTPGLVNEQFF	TGTGCCAGCACGCCGGGTCTCGTGAATGAGCAGTTCTTC
TRBV28	NA	TRBD2	TRBJ2-3	CASSVSGGADTQYF	TGTGCCAGCAGCGTTAGCGGGGGGGCGGATACGCAGTATTTT
TRBV7-2	NA	NA	TRBJ1-2	CASSPLFNYGYTF	TGTGCCAGCAGTCCCCTGTTCAACTATGGCTACACCTTC
TRBV4-2	NA	TRBD2	TRBJ2-1	CASSQDSGGQYNEQFF	TGTGCCAGCAGCCAGGATAGCGGGGGGCAATACAATGAGCAGTTCTTC
TRBV18	NA	NA	TRBJ1-2	CASSPPTGFNYGYTF	TGTGCCAGCTCACCACCGACAGGATTCAACTATGGCTACACCTTC
TRBV15	NA	NA	TRBJ2-1	CATSMAWGRGYNEQFF	TGTGCCACCAGCATGGCGTGGGGGCGCGGGTACAATGAGCAGTTCTTC
TRBV9	NA	NA	TRBJ2-1	CASSVAPSADNEQFF	TGTGCCAGCAGCGTAGCTCCTAGCGCGGACAATGAGCAGTTCTTC
TRBV27	NA	TRBD1	TRBJ1-5	CASSWTGISNQPQHF	TGTGCCAGCAGTTGGACAGGGATTAGCAATCAGCCCCAGCATTTT
TRBV10-1	NA	NA	TRBJ2-3	CASKDGSSDTQYF	TGCGCCAGCAAGGATGGGTCTAGTGATACGCAGTATTTT
TRBV4-1	NA	TRBD1	TRBJ1-2	CASSQARGDYGYTF	TGCGCCAGCAGCCAGGCCAGGGGGGACTATGGCTACACCTTC
TRBV6-5	once	NA	TRBJ2-2	CASSYYPITNTGELFF	TGTGCCAGCAGTTACTACCCTATTACGAACACCGGGGAGCTGTTTTTT
TRBV28	NA	NA	TRBJ1-1	CASSLGGLGNTEAFF	TGTGCCAGCAGTTTAGGGGGGTTAGGGAACACTGAAGCTTTCTTT
TRBV6-1	NA	NA	TRBJ1-2	CASSVQGVNYGYTF	TGTGCCAGCAGTGTTCAGGGCGTTAACTATGGCTACACCTTC
TRBV11-2	NA	NA	TRBJ1-5	CASRRNDRFQPQHF	TGTGCCAGCAGACGGAACGACAGGTTTCAGCCCCAGCATTTT
TRBV27	NA	TRBD1	TRBJ2-1	CASSFIGTGFGDEQFF	TGTGCCAGCAGTTTTATCGGGACAGGGTTTGGGGATGAGCAGTTCTTC
TRBV10-3	NA	NA	TRBJ2-7	CAIGRATKACEQYF	TGTGCCATCGGGCGGGCGACAAAGGCTTGCGAGCAGTACTTC
TRBV19	NA	TRBD1	TRBJ1-5	CASRSGDRGDGQPQHF	TGTGCCAGTAGGTCAGGGGACAGGGGTGATGGTCAGCCCCAGCATTTT
TRBV6-1	NA	TRBD1	TRBJ1-2	CASSEGPLRGGGGYTF	TGTGCCAGCAGTGAGGGACCCTTGAGAGGGGGCGGAGGCTACACCTTC
TRBV18	NA	TRBD1	TRBJ2-2	CASSPNRGLGAGELFF	TGTGCCAGCTCACCCAACAGGGGTCTCGGCGCCGGGGAGCTGTTTTTT
TRBV10-2	NA	TRBD1	TRBJ1-5	CASSGDSYQPQHF	TGCGCCAGCAGTGGGGACAGTTATCAGCCCCAGCATTTT
TRBV2	NA	NA	TRBJ2-2	CASSPRFTGELFF	TGTGCCAGCAGCCCCAGGTTTACCGGGGAGCTGTTTTTT
TRBV18	NA	NA	TRBJ1-3	CASSPYEGSGNTIYF	TGTGCCAGCTCACCATATGAGGGAAGTGGAAACACCATATATTTT
TRBV5-1	NA	TRBD2	TRBJ2-3	CASSFGLAGGPGTDTQYF	TGCGCCAGCAGCTTTGGACTAGCGGGGGGGCCGGGCACAGATACGCAGTATTTT
TRBV5-1	NA	NA	TRBJ2-7	CASSLNAAEQYF	TGCGCCAGCAGCTTGAATGCGGCAGAGCAGTACTTC
TRBV19	NA	NA	TRBJ1-4	CASSIVGGRSQPANEKLFF	TGTGCCAGTAGTATAGTGGGGGGAAGGAGTCAGCCTGCTAATGAAAAACTGTTTTTT
TRBV2	NA	NA	TRBJ1-5	CASSRGAGREGQPQHF	TGTGCCAGCAGTAGAGGAGCAGGGAGGGAGGGTCAGCCCCAGCATTTT
TRBV6-5	NA	NA	TRBJ1-2	CASSRSNYGYTF	TGTGCCAGCAGTCGCAGTAACTATGGCTACACCTTC
TRBV5-1	NA	TRBD1	TRBJ2-2	CASRERQGVVTGELFF	TGCGCCAGCAGGGAGAGACAGGGGGTCGTCACCGGGGAGCTGTTTTTT
TRBV7-2	NA	TRBD1	TRBJ2-2	CASSPQGARNTGELFF	TGTGCCAGCAGCCCCCAGGGGGCCCGTAACACCGGGGAGCTGTTTTTT
TRBV30	NA	NA	TRBJ1-1	CAWRPPAVGAEAFF	TGTGCCTGGAGACCCCCAGCGGTTGGGGCTGAAGCTTTCTTT
TRBV19	NA	TRBD1	TRBJ2-7	CASSLSGTGGFHEQYF	TGTGCCAGTAGTCTCTCGGGGACAGGGGGTTTCCACGAGCAGTACTTC
TRBV29-1	NA	NA	TRBJ1-1	CSVEQGSNTEAFF	TGCAGCGTTGAGCAGGGTTCGAACACTGAAGCTTTCTTT
TRBV5-6	NA	NA	TRBJ2-7	CASSLSAYEQYF	TGTGCCAGCAGCCTTAGCGCTTACGAGCAGTACTTC
TRBV5-1	NA	TRBD1	TRBJ2-7	CASSLGGTGAYEQYF	TGCGCCAGCAGCCTGGGGGGGACAGGGGCCTACGAGCAGTACTTC
TRBV19	NA	TRBD2	TRBJ2-7	CASSKRAGLSYEQYF	TGTGCCAGTAGTAAAAGAGCGGGGTTATCCTACGAGCAGTACTTC
TRBV29-1	NA	NA	TRBJ2-1	CSVEAGLHEQFF	TGCAGCGTTGAAGCTGGGCTGCATGAGCAGTTCTTC
TRBV5-1	NA	NA	TRBJ2-6	CASSLWPGGPSGANVLTF	TGCGCCAGCAGCTTGTGGCCAGGTGGCCCCTCTGGGGCCAACGTCCTGACTTTC
TRBV4-3	NA	TRBD2	TRBJ2-7	CASSQAGGSGEQYF	TGCGCCAGCAGCCAAGCGGGAGGCTCGGGGGAGCAGTACTTC
TRBV5-1	NA	NA	TRBJ1-5	CASSEGFSNQPQHF	TGCGCCAGCAGCGAGGGATTTAGCAATCAGCCCCAGCATTTT
TRBV16	NA	NA	TRBJ1-2	CASSQQATYGYTF	TGTGCCAGCAGCCAACAGGCCACATATGGCTACACCTTC
TRBV7-3	NA	NA	TRBJ2-3	CASSLLGRLSTDTQYF	TGTGCCAGCAGCTTATTGGGGCGGCTTAGCACAGATACGCAGTATTTT